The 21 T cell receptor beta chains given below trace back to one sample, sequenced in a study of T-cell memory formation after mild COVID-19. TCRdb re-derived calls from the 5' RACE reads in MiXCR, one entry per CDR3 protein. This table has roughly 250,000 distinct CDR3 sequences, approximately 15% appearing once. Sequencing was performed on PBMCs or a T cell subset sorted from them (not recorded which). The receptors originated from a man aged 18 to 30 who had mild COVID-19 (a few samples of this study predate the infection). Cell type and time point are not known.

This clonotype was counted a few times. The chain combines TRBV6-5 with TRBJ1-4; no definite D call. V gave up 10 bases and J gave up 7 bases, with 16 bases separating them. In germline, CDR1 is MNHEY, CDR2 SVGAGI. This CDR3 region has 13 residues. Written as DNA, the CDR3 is TGTGCCACCGCCCGCACTGCCGGTGAAAAACTGTTTTTT. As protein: CATARTAGEKLFF.

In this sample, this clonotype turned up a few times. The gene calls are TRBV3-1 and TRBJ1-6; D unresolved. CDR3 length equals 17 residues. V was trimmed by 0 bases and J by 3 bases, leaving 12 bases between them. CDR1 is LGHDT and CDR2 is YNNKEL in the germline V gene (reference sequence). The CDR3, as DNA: TGTGCCAGCAGCCAAGATCAGCCGGGTCTCTATAATTCACCCCTCCACTTT. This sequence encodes CASSQDQPGLYNSPLHF. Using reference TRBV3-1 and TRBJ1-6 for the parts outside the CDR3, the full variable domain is DTAVSQTPKYLVTQMGNDKSIKCEQNLGHDTMYWYKQDSKKFLKIMFSYNNKELIINETVPNRFSPKSPDKAHLNLHINSLELGDSAVYFCASSQDQPGLYNSPLHFGNGTRLTVT.

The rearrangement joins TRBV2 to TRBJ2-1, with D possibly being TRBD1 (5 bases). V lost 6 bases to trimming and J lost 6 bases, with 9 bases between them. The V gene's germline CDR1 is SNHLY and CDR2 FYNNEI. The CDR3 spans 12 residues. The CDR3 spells CASSGDSNEQFF. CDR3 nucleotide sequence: TGTGCCAGCAGCGGAGACAGCAATGAGCAGTTCTTC.

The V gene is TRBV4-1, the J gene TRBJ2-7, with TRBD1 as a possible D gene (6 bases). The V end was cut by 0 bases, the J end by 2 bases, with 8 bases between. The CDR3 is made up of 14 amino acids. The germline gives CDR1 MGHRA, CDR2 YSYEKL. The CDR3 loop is CASSQDHRAYEQYF. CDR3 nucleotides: TGCGCCAGCAGCCAAGATCACAGGGCCTACGAGCAGTACTTC.

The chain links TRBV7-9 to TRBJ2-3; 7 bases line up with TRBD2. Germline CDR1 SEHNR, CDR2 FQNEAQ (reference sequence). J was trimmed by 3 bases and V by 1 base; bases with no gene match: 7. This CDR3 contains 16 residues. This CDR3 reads CASSLDLRGETDTQYF. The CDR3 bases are TGTGCCAGCAGCTTAGACCTTCGGGGGGAGACAGATACGCAGTATTTT. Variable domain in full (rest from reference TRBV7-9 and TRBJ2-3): DTGVSQNPRHKITKRGQNVTFRCDPISEHNRLYWYRQTLGQGPEFLTYFQNEAQLEKSRLLSDRFSAERPKGSFSTLEIQRTEQGDSAMYLCASSLDLRGETDTQYFGPGTRLTVL.

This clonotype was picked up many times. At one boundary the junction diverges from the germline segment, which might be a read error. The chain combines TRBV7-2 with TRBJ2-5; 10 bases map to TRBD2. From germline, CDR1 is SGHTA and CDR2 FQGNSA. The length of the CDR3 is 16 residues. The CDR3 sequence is CASSSVGEVAGGYRAF. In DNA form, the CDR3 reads TGTGCCAGCAGCTCGGTTGGGGAGGTAGCGGGGGGCTATCGCGCGTTC.

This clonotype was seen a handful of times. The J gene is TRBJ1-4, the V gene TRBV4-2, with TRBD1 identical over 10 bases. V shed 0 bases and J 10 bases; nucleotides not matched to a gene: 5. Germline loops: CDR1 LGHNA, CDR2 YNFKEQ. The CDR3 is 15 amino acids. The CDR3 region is CASSQERTGGVKLFF. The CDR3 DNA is TGTGCCAGCAGCCAAGAAAGGACAGGGGGAGTAAAACTGTTTTTT.

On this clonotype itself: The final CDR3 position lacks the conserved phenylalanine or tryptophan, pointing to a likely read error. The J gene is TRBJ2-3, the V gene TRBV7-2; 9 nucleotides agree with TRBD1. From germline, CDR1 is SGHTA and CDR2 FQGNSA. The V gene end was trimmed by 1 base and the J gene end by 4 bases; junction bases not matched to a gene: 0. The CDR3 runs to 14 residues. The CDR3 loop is CASSLGQGADTQYL. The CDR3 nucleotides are TGTGCCAGCAGCTTAGGACAGGGGGCAGATACGCAGTATCTA.

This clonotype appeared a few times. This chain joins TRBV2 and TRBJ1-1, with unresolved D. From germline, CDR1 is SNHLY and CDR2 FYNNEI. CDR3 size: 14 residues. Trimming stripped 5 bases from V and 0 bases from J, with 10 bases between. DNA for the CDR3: TGTGCCAGCAGTTACGCGCATATGAACACTGAAGCTTTCTTT. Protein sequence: CASSYAHMNTEAFF.

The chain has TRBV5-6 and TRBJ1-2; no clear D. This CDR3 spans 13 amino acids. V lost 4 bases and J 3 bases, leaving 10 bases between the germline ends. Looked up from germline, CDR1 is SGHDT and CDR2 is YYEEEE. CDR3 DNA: TGTGCCAGCAGCCCTTACGGCCACTATGGCTACACCTTC. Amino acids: CASSPYGHYGYTF.

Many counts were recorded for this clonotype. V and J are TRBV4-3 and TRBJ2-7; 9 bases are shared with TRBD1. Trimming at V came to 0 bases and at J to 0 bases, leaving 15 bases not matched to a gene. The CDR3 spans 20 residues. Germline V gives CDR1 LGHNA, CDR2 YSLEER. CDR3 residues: CASSQEVRQGVIRPSYEQYF. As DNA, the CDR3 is TGCGCCAGCAGCCAAGAAGTCCGACAGGGGGTTATCCGTCCCTCCTACGAGCAGTACTTC.

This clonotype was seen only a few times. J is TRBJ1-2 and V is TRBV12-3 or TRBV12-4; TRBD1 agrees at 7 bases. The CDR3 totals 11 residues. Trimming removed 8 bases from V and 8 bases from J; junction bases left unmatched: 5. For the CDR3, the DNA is TGTGCCAGCGAGGGGGCTGAGGGCTACACCTTC. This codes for CASEGAEGYTF.

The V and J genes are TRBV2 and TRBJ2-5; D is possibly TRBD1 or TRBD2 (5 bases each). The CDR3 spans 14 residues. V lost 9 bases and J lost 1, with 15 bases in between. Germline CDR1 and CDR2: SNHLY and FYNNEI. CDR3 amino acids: CARTRDQRQETQYF. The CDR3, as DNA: TGTGCCAGGACCCGGGACCAACGCCAAGAGACCCAGTACTTC.

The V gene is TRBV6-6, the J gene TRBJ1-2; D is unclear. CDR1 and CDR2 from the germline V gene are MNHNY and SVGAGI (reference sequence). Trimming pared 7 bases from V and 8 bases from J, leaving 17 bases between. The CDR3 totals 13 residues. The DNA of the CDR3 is TGTGCCAGCAACTCAAACCGAGGCGTCGGCTACACCTTC. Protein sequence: CASNSNRGVGYTF.

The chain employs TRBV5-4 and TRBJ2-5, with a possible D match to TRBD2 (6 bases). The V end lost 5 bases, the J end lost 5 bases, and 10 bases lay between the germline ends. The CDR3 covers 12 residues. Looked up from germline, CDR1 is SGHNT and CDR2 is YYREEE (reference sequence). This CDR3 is CASRDYGETQYF. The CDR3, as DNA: TGTGCCAGCAGGGACTACGGGGAGACCCAGTACTTC.

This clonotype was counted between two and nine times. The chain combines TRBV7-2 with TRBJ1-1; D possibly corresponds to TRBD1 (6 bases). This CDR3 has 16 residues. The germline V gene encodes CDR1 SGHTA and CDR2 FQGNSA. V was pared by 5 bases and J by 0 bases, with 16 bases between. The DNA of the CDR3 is TGTGCCAGCAGCCCATCCGGGGGGCCCTTGAACACTGAAGCTTTCTTT. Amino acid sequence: CASSPSGGPLNTEAFF.

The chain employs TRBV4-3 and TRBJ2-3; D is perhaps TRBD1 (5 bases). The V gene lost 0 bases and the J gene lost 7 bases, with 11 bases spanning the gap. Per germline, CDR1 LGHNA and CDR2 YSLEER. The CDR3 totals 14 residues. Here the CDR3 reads CASSQDDPDNTQYF. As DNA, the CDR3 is TGCGCCAGCAGCCAAGACGACCCGGACAATACGCAGTATTTT.

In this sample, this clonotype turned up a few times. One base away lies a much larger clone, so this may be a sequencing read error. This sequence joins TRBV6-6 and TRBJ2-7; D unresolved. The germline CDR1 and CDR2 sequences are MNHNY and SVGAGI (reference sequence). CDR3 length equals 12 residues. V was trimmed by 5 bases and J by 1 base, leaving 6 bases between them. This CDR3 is CASSESSYEQYV. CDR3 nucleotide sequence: TGTGCCAGCAGTGAAAGTTCCTACGAGCAGTACGTC.

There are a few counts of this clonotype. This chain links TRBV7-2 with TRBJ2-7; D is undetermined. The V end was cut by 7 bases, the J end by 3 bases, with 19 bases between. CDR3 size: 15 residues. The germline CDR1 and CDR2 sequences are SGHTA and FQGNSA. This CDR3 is CASTVREGAFYEQYF. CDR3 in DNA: TGTGCCAGCACCGTCCGAGAAGGCGCGTTCTACGAGCAGTACTTC.

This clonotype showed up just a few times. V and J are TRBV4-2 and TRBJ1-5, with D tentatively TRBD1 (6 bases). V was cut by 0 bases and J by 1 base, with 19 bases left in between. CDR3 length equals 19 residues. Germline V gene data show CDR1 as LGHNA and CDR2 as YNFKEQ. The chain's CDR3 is CASSQEPSGGRISNQPQHF. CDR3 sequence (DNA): TGTGCCAGCAGCCAAGAGCCTTCGGGGGGCCGAATAAGCAATCAGCCCCAGCATTTT.

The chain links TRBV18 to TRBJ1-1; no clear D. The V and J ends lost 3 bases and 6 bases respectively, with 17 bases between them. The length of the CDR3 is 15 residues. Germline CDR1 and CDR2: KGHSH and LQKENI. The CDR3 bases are TGTGCCAGCTCACCTGACAATCCGTTGAGCGCTGAAGCTTTCTTT. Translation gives CASSPDNPLSAEAFF. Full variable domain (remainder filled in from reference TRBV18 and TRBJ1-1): NAGVMQNPRHLVRRRGQEARLRCSPMKGHSHVYWYRQLPEEGLKFMVYLQKENIIDESGMPKERFSAEFPKEGPSILRIQQVVRGDSAAYFCASSPDNPLSAEAFFGQGTRLTVV.